This T cell receptor (beta chain) was recorded in a study of blood T cell repertoires in COVID-19. Study information: COVID-19 samples from acute and convalescent phases originated in the United States, Italy and Spain. From T cells, B-cell-depleted T cells, or PBMCs came the material, which was cDNA or gDNA.

Original processing notes: Estimates of nucleated cell counts were drawn from the amplification of reference gene primers. The repertoire was sequenced with immunoSEQ multiplex PCR; TCRdb's copy has only in-frame clones and lacks some. The V and J calls and the clone size are those of that table, but D and trimming were determined from the DNA. The top ten hold around 30% of the sample, which has about 48,000 clones, approximately 89% seen once. This receptor was identified in an elderly woman with acute or convalescent COVID-19. Material for sequencing was peripheral blood.

The CDR3 coding sequence is TGCGCCAGCAGCCAAGTCGCCATCCGAATCGTCGGAGAGACCCAGTACTTC. Translation gives CASSQVAIRIVGETQYF. The gene calls are TRBV4-1 and TRBJ2-5; D gene unclear. The CDR3 extends over 17 amino acids. The V gene's germline CDR1 is MGHRA and CDR2 YSYEKL. V lost 1 base, J lost 4 bases, and 19 bases lay in between.